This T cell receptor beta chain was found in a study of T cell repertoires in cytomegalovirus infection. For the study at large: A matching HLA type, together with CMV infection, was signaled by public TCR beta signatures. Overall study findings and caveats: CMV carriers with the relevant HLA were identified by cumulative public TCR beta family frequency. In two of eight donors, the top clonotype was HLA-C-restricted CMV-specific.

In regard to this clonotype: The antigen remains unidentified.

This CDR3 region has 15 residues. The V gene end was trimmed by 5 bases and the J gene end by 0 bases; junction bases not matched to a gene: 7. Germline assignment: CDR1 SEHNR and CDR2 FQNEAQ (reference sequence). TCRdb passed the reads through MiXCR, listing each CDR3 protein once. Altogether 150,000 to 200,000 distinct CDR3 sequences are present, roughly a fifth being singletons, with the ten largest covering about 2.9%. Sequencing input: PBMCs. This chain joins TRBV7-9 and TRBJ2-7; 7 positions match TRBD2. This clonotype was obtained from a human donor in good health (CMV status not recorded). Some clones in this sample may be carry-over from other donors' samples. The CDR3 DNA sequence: TGTGCCAGCAGCAGCTTGCGGGAGAGCTCCTACGAGCAGTACTTC. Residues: CASSSLRESSYEQYF.